The 10 T cell receptor beta chains below were found in one sample sequenced in a study of radiotherapy plus CTLA-4 blockade in lung cancer. Repertoires were generated with immunoSEQ multiplex PCR, while TCRdb's copy carries only in-frame clones and drops some. The sample lists just over 60,000 clones, approximately 75% occurring once. The source was peripheral blood, collected from a patient treated with radiotherapy plus ipilimumab. The receptors derive from a human donor with non-small cell lung cancer who had a complete response to radiotherapy plus ipilimumab.

The V call is TRBV19, the J call TRBJ1-4, with unresolved D. The V end lost 3 bases, the J end lost 7 bases, and 15 bases lay between the germline ends. Germline-derived CDR1 and CDR2 are LNHDA and SQIVND (reference sequence). This CDR3 is built from 15 residues. CDR3 nucleotide sequence: TGTGCCAGTAGTATCGTTTTACGGGCGGCTGAAAAACTGTTTTTT. Protein sequence: CASSIVLRAAEKLFF.

The chain combines TRBV4-1 with TRBJ2-2, with TRBD1 identical over 8 bases. Per the germline V gene, CDR1 is MGHRA and CDR2 is YSYEKL. The V segment lost 1 base and the J segment 5 bases; nucleotides outside the gene matches: 9. This CDR3 is 17 amino acids long. The CDR3 loop is CASSQGVWTGFTGELFF. In DNA form, the CDR3 reads TGCGCCAGCAGCCAAGGGGTTTGGACAGGGTTTACCGGGGAGCTGTTTTTT.

By sample share, this clone is medium-sized. J is TRBJ2-1 and V is TRBV5-1; 7 bases fit TRBD1. The length of the CDR3 is 12 residues. Germline V lookup: CDR1 SGHRS, CDR2 YFSETQ. V dropped 6 bases and J dropped 6; count of bases not matched to a gene: 3. The CDR3 spells CASTWDSNEQFF. For the CDR3, the DNA is TGCGCCAGCACCTGGGACAGCAATGAGCAGTTCTTC.

The genes are TRBV4-1 and TRBJ2-7; 10 bases are a match to TRBD2. The germline CDR1 and CDR2 sequences are MGHRA and YSYEKL. CDR3 length: 15 residues. J was trimmed by 2 bases and V by 4 bases; bases with no gene match: 5. The DNA of the CDR3 is TGCGCCAGCAGCCCGAGCGGGGGGGCACCCTACGAGCAGTACTTC. Protein: CASSPSGGAPYEQYF.

The chain carries TRBV14 and TRBJ1-3; D uncertain. The V end lost 0 bases, the J end lost 11 bases, and 5 bases lay between the germline ends. The CDR3 is 11 amino acids. Germline CDR1 is SGHDN and CDR2 is FVKESK. This CDR3 is CASSQDFAIYF. CDR3 DNA sequence: TGTGCCAGCAGCCAAGATTTTGCCATATATTTT.

The V gene is TRBV5-1, the J gene TRBJ1-1; 8 nucleotides align to TRBD1. With V trimmed by 4 bases and J by 4 bases, 9 bases remained unmatched. Germline-derived CDR1 and CDR2 are SGHRS and YFSETQ. This CDR3 is built from 15 residues. The CDR3 DNA reads as TGCGCCAGCAGCCCGCACCAGACAGGGGTCACTGAAGCTTTCTTT. This sequence encodes CASSPHQTGVTEAFF. Based on the CDR3 plus reference TRBV5-1 and TRBJ1-1, the full variable domain is KAGVTQTPRYLIKTRGQQVTLSCSPISGHRSVSWYQQTPGQGLQFLFEYFSETQRNKGNFPGRFSGRQFSNSRSEMNVSTLELGDSALYLCASSPHQTGVTEAFFGQGTRLTVV.

The chain couples TRBV10-2 to TRBJ2-5, with D possibly matching TRBD1 (5 bases). Trimming shortened V by 7 bases and J by 9 bases, and 12 bases separated the two germline ends. The CDR3 runs to 11 residues. Per the germline V gene, CDR1 is WSHSY and CDR2 is SAAADI. The CDR3 region has the DNA TGCGCCAGCACCGATAGGGGTGCCCAGTACTTC. Its protein product is CASTDRGAQYF.

The sample holds a few counts of this clone. The chain has TRBV6-5 and TRBJ1-6; D is undetermined. V lost 8 bases, J lost 7 bases, and 15 bases lay in between. The germline CDR1 and CDR2 sequences are MNHEY and SVGAGI. CDR3 size: 14 residues. The CDR3 DNA follows: TGTGCCAGCGGGAAGGGAGTTGACAATTCACCCCTCCACTTT. Its translation: CASGKGVDNSPLHF.

This chain connects TRBV6-5 to TRBJ2-7, with D maybe TRBD2 (5 bases). Germline CDR1 MNHEY, CDR2 SVGAGI. Trimming removed 5 bases from V and 2 bases from J, with 7 bases in between. The CDR3 spans 12 residues. The CDR3 protein is CASSPGTYEQYF. DNA of the CDR3: TGTGCCAGCAGTCCGGGAACCTACGAGCAGTACTTC.

V gene TRBV11-3 combines with J gene TRBJ2-2; TRBD1 might be the D (5 bases). V was pared by 5 bases and J by 6 bases, with 16 bases between. Germline values: CDR1 SGHNT, CDR2 YENEEA. The CDR3 totals 15 residues. CDR3 DNA sequence: TGTGCCAGCAGCCCCCATCCAAGGGGCGCCGGGGAGCTGTTTTTT. It yields the protein CASSPHPRGAGELFF.